This TCR beta chain stems from a study of T cells in localized non-small cell lung cancer. Points from the study as a whole: Because only a single region of the tumor was sequenced, heterogeneity remains possible.

Turning to this clone: Antigen unknown.

V shed 2 bases and J 1 base; nucleotides not matched to a gene: 3. The V gene's germline CDR1 is MGHRA and CDR2 YSYEKL. This CDR3 region has 16 residues. The protocol was immunoSEQ multiplex PCR, while the TCRdb copy is restricted to in-frame clones and leaves out a portion. Of around 64,000 clones in the sample, 90% to 95% are singletons; the top ten hold roughly 21%. The rearrangement links TRBV4-1 to TRBJ2-3; 10 bases are shared with TRBD2. The sample was peripheral blood, taken before any cancer treatment. The clonotype comes from a man between 35 and 75 years old with stage I lung adenocarcinoma. CDR3 nucleotides: TGCGCCAGCAGCCAACGGACTAGCGGACGCACAGATACGCAGTATTTT. It translates to CASSQRTSGRTDTQYF.